Shown below are 8 T cell receptor beta chains from a single sample sequenced in a study of regulatory T cells in long-lasting Graves disease. The time point: newly diagnosed GD, antithyroid drugs for less than 3 months. PBMCs were the source of the RNA used for TCR sequencing. Arm-PCR of CDR3 regions with iRepertoire HTBI primers generated TCR beta libraries. Using its own MiXCR run on the multiplex PCR reads, TCRdb lists one record per CDR3 protein. The data show 400,000 to 500,000 distinct CDR3 sequences, 14% to 15% seen once. These sequences were also reported in another study, on T cells in Graves' hyperthyroidism and ophthalmopathy.

The source material was peripheral blood mononuclear cells (PBMCs), sampled at new diagnosis, from a patient treated with antithyroid drugs. The receptors here all came from a woman aged 25-40 years with Graves disease.

With regard to this clonotype: This may come from a read error, since a much larger clone is one base off. V is TRBV5-1 and J is TRBJ2-4; D gene uncertain. Germline values: CDR1 SGHRS, CDR2 YFSETQ. This CDR3 has 14 amino acids. The V gene lost 6 bases and the J gene lost 13 bases, with 23 bases spanning the gap. CDR3 DNA: TGCGCCAGCAACCACCCTTCTAAGAGGAATGAGCAGTACTTC. It translates to CASNHPSKRNEQYF.

This clonotype has more than one count but fewer than ten. V gene TRBV9 combines with J gene TRBJ2-1, with TRBD2 identical over 13 bases. The germline gives CDR1 SGDLS, CDR2 YYNGEE. V gave up 1 base and J gave up 8 bases; unmatched junction bases: 6. The CDR3 runs to 16 residues. The CDR3 DNA reads TGTGCCAGCAGCGTAACTAGCGGGAGGGCCGGAGATGAGCAGTTCTTC. Translating it yields CASSVTSGRAGDEQFF.

This clonotype was seen a few times. The chain carries TRBV10-3 and TRBJ2-4, with D unresolved. Germline V gene data show CDR1 as ENHRY and CDR2 as SYGVKD. This CDR3 has 12 residues. V gave up 6 bases and J gave up 5 bases, with 8 bases separating them. For the CDR3, the DNA is TGTGCCATCAGCCCTGGGGAAAACATTCAGTACTTC. Translating gives CAISPGENIQYF.

The chain combines TRBV5-6 with TRBJ1-2; 7 bases align to TRBD1. V gave up 3 bases and J gave up 6 bases; unmatched junction bases: 8. This CDR3 region has 14 residues. Germline V lookup: CDR1 SGHDT, CDR2 YYEEEE. The CDR3 protein is CASSSDRAYNGYTF. CDR3 nucleotides: TGTGCCAGCAGCTCCGACAGGGCCTATAATGGCTACACCTTC.

Ten or more counts support this clonotype. One end of the junction does not line up with germline, which may come from a read error. This chain joins TRBV28 and TRBJ1-2; D might be TRBD1 (5 bases). The CDR3 contains 14 residues. Germline CDR1 reads MDHEN; CDR2 reads SYDVKM. CDR3 in amino acids: CASRLRGSNNGYTF. As DNA, the CDR3 is TGTGCCAGCAGGCTTAGGGGCAGTAACAATGGCTACACCTTC.

Ten or more counts support this clonotype. The chain joins TRBV5-1 to TRBJ2-5, with TRBD2 matching over 8 bases. Looked up from germline, CDR1 is SGHRS and CDR2 is YFSETQ. V dropped 0 bases and J dropped 1; count of bases not matched to a gene: 5. This CDR3 comprises 16 residues. CDR3 residues: CASSLAISGTQETQYF. The CDR3 coding sequence is TGCGCCAGCAGCTTGGCTATTAGCGGGACCCAAGAGACCCAGTACTTC. The full variable domain, completed using reference TRBV5-1 and TRBJ2-5, is KAGVTQTPRYLIKTRGQQVTLSCSPISGHRSVSWYQQTPGQGLQFLFEYFSETQRNKGNFPGRFSGRQFSNSRSEMNVSTLELGDSALYLCASSLAISGTQETQYFGPGTRLLVL.

This clonotype was seen at least ten times. The chain carries TRBV5-1 and TRBJ2-3; TRBD1 might be the D (5 bases). V lost 0 bases to trimming and J lost 1 base, with 6 bases between them. Germline CDR1 reads SGHRS; CDR2 reads YFSETQ. This CDR3 region has 14 residues. Here the CDR3 DNA reads TGCGCCAGCAGCTTGGGCAGGGGCACAGATACGCAGTATTTT. Its translation: CASSLGRGTDTQYF.

This clonotype was detected ten times or more. The chain is built from TRBV24-1 and TRBJ1-2, with D perhaps TRBD1 (6 bases). This CDR3 is built from 15 residues. Trimming stripped 2 bases from V and 5 bases from J, with 14 bases between. Germline V gene lookup returns CDR1 KGHDR and CDR2 SFDVKD. Here the CDR3 DNA reads TGTGCCACCAGTGATTCCCAGACAGGCACTTATGGCTACACCTTC. This sequence encodes CATSDSQTGTYGYTF.